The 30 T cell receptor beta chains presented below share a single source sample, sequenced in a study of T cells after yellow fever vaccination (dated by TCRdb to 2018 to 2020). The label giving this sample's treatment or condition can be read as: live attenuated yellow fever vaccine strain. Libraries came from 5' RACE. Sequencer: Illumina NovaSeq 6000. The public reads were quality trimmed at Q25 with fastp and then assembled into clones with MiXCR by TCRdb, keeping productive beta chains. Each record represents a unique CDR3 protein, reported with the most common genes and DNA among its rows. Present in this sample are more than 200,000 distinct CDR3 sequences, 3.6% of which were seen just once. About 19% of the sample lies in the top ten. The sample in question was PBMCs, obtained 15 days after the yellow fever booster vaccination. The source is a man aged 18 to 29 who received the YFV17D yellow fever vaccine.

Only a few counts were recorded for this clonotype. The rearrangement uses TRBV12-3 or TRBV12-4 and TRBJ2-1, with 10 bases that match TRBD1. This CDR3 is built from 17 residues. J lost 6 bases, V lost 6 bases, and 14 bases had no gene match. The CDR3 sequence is CASSPEYGGQGSNEQFF. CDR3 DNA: TGTGCCAGCAGCCCTGAGTACGGGGGACAGGGGAGCAATGAGCAGTTCTTC.

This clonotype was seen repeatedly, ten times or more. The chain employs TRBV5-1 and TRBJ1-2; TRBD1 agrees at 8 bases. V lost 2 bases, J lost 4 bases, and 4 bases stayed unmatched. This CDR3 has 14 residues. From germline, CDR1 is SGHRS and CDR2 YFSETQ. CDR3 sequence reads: CASSLQQGGYGYTF. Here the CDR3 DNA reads TGCGCCAGCAGCTTACAACAGGGGGGCTATGGCTACACCTTC.

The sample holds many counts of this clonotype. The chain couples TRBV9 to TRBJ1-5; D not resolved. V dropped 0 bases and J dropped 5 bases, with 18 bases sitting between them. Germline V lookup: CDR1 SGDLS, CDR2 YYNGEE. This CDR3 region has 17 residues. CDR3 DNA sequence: TGTGCCAGCAGCGTAGTTCGGGAAGACTCCCCTCATCAGCCCCAGCATTTT. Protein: CASSVVREDSPHQPQHF.

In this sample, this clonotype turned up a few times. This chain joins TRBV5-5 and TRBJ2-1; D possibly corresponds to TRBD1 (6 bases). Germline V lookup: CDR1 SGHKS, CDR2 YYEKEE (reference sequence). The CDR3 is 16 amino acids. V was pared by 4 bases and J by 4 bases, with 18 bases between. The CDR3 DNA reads TGTGCCAGCAGCCATGGGGGCTCCGTCGGATACAATGAGCAGTTCTTC. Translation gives CASSHGGSVGYNEQFF.

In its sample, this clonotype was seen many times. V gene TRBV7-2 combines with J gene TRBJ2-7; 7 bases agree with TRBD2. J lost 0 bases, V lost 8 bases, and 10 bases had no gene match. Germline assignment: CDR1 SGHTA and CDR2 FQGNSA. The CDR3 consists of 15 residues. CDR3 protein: CASGASSGRSYEQYF. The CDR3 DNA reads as TGTGCCAGCGGGGCGAGTAGCGGGCGCTCCTACGAGCAGTACTTC.

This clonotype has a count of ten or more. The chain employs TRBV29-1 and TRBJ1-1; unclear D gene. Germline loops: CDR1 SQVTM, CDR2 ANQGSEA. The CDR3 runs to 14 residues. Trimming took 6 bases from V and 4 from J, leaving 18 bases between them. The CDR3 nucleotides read TGCAGCGTGAGCCCCGGATCTGAGGTCACTGAAGCTTTCTTT. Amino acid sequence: CSVSPGSEVTEAFF.

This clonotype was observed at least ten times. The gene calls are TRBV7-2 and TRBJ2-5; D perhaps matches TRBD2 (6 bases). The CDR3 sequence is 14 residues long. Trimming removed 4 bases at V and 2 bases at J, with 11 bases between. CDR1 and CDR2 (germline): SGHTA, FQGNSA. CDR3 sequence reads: CASSSLAPQETQYF. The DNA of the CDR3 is TGTGCCAGCAGCTCGCTAGCGCCACAAGAGACCCAGTACTTC.

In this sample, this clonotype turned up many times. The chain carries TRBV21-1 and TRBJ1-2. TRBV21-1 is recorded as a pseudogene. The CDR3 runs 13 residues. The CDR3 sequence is CASWFEINYGYTF. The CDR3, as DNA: TGTGCCAGCTGGTTCGAGATAAACTATGGCTACACCTTC.

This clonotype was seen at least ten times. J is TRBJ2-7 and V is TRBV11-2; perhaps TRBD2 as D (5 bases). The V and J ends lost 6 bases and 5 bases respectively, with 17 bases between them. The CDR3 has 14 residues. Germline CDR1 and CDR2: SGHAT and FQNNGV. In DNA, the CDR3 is TGTGCCAGCAGGAGGGCTCCGAGATCCCACGAGCAGTACTTC. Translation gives CASRRAPRSHEQYF.

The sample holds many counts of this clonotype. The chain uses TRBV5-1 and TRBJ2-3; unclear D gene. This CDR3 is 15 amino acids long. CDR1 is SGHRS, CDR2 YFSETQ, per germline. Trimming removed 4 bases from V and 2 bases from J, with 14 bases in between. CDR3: CASSPTADITDTQYF. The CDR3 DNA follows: TGCGCCAGCAGCCCAACGGCAGATATCACAGATACGCAGTATTTT.

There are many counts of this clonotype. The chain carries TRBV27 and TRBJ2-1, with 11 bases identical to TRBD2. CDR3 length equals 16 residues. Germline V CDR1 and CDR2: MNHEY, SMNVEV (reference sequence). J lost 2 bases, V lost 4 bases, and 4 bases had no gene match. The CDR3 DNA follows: TGTGCCAGCAGTTCCCCACTAGCGGGGGCCTACAATGAGCAGTTCTTC. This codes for CASSSPLAGAYNEQFF.

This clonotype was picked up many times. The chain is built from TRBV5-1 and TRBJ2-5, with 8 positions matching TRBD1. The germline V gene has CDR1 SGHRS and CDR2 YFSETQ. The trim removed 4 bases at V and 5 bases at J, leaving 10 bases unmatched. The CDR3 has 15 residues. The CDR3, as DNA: TGCGCCAGCAGCGGAGGACAGGGAGGTGGGGAGACCCAGTACTTC. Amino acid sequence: CASSGGQGGGETQYF. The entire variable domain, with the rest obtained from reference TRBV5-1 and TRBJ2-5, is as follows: KAGVTQTPRYLIKTRGQQVTLSCSPISGHRSVSWYQQTPGQGLQFLFEYFSETQRNKGNFPGRFSGRQFSNSRSEMNVSTLELGDSALYLCASSGGQGGGETQYFGPGTRLLVL.

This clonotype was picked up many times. CDR3 in amino acids: CSASDLAGDNTDTQYF. The DNA of the CDR3 is TGCAGTGCTAGCGATCTAGCGGGGGACAACACAGATACGCAGTATTTT. The chain recombines TRBV20-1 with TRBJ2-3; 10 nucleotides align to TRBD2. From germline, CDR1 is DFQATT and CDR2 SNEGSKA (reference sequence). The CDR3 contains 16 residues. Trimming took 3 bases from V and 2 from J; bases not matched to a gene: 8.

The CDR3 spells CASSTTDAYYGYTF. CDR3 nucleotide sequence: TGTGCCAGCAGTACCACGGACGCCTACTATGGCTACACCTTC. The chain is built from TRBV28 and TRBJ1-2, with unresolved D. The V end was cut by 5 bases, the J end by 3 bases, with 13 bases between. This CDR3 is 14 amino acids long. The germline CDR1 and CDR2 sequences are MDHEN and SYDVKM.

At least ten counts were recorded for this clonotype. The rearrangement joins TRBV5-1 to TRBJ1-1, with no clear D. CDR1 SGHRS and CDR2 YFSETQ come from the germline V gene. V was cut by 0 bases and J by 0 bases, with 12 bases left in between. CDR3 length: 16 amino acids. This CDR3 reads CASSLAGLSLNTEAFF. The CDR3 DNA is TGCGCCAGCAGCTTGGCCGGGCTTAGTTTGAACACTGAAGCTTTCTTT.

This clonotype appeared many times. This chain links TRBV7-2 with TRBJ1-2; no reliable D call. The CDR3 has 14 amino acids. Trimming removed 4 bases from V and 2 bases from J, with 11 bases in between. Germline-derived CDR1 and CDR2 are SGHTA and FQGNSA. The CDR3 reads CASSSPGRNYGYTF. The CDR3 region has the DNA TGTGCCAGCAGCTCCCCCGGACGGAACTATGGCTACACCTTC.

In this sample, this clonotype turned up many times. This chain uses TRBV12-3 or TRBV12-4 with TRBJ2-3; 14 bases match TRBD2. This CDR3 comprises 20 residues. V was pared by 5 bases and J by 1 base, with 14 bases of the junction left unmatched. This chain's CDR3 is CASSARTGTSGGWGTDTQYF. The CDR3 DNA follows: TGTGCCAGCAGTGCTCGGACTGGGACTAGCGGGGGATGGGGCACAGATACGCAGTATTTT.

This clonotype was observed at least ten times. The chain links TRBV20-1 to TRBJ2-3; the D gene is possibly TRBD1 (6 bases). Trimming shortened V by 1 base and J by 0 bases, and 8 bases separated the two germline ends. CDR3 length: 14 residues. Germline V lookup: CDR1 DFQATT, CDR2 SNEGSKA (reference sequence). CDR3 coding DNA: TGCAGTGCTAGAGCAGGGGCTAGCACAGATACGCAGTATTTT. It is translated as CSARAGASTDTQYF.

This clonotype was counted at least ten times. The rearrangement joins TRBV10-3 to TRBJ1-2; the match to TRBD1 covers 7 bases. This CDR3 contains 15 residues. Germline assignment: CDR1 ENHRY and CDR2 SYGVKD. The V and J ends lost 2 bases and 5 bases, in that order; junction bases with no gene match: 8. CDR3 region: CAISEPGTDTYGYTF. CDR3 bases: TGTGCCATCAGTGAGCCGGGGACAGACACTTATGGCTACACCTTC.

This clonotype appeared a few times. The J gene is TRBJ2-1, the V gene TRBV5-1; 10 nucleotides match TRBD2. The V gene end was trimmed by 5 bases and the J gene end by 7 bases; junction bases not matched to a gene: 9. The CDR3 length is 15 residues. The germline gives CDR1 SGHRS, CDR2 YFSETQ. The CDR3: CASRSSGGAINEQFF. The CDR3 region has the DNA TGCGCCAGCAGGTCGAGCGGGGGGGCCATAAATGAGCAGTTCTTC.

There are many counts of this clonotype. Written as DNA, the CDR3 is TGTGCCAGCAGCATGGGTGCGGGCAGTGAGCAGTTCTTC. This gives the protein CASSMGAGSEQFF. This rearrangement joins TRBV7-2 to TRBJ2-1, with TRBD2 as a possible D gene (5 bases). The CDR3 is 13 amino acids. The V end was cut by 5 bases, the J end by 9 bases, with 14 bases between. Germline CDR1 reads SGHTA; CDR2 reads FQGNSA.

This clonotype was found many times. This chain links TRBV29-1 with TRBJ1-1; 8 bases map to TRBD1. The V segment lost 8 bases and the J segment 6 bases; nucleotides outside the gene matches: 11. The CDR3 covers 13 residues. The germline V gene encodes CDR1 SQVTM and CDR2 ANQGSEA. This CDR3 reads CSTWGQGASEAFF. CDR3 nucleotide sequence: TGCAGCACCTGGGGGCAGGGGGCATCTGAAGCTTTCTTT.

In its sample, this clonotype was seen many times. The CDR3: CASSEAETQYF. DNA for the CDR3: TGTGCCAGCAGCGAAGCAGAGACCCAGTACTTC. This rearrangement joins TRBV7-2 to TRBJ2-5; D remains ambiguous. Looked up from germline, CDR1 is SGHTA and CDR2 is FQGNSA. The CDR3 extends over 11 amino acids. V shed 5 bases and J shed 4 bases, with 5 bases lying between them.

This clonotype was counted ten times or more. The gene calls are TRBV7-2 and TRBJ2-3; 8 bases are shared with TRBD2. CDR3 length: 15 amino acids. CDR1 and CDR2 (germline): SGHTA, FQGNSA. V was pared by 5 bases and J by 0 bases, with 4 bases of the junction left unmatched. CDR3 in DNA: TGTGCCAGCAGCAAGGCTAGCGGGAGCACAGATACGCAGTATTTT. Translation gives CASSKASGSTDTQYF.

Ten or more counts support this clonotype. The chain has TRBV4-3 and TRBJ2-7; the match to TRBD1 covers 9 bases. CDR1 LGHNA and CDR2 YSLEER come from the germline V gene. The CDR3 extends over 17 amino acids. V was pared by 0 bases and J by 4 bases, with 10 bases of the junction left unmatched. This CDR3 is CASSQDDGTGFVYEQYV. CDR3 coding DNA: TGCGCCAGCAGCCAAGACGACGGGACAGGGTTTGTATACGAGCAGTACGTC.

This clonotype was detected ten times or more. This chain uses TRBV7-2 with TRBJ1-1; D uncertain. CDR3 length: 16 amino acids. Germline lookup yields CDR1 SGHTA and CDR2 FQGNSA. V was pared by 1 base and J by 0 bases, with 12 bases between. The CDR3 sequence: CASSLGGRVMNTEAFF. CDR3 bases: TGTGCCAGCAGCTTAGGAGGTAGAGTCATGAACACTGAAGCTTTCTTT.

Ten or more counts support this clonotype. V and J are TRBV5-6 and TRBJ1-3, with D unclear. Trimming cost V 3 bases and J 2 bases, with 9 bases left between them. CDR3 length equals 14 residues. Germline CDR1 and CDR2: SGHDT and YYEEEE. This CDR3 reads CASSSGGTGNTIYF. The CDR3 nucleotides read TGTGCCAGCAGCTCGGGTGGAACTGGAAACACCATATATTTT.

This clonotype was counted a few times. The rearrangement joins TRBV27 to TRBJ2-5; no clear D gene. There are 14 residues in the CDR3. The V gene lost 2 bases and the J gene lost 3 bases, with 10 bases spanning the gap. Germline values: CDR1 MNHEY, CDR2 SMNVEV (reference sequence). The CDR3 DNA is TGTGCCAGCAGTTTAATAGGCAGGAAAGAGACCCAGTACTTC. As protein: CASSLIGRKETQYF.

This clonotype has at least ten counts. This chain's CDR3 is CSVEKGWDTEAFF. CDR3 in DNA: TGCAGCGTTGAGAAGGGTTGGGACACTGAAGCTTTCTTT. This chain uses TRBV29-1 with TRBJ1-1; D is ambiguous. CDR3 length equals 13 residues. Trimming left V 3 bases short and J 3 bases short, with 11 bases between. Germline CDR1 is SQVTM and CDR2 is ANQGSEA. The whole variable domain, remainder taken from reference TRBV29-1 and TRBJ1-1, is SAVISQKPSRDICQRGTSLTIQCQVDSQVTMMFWYRQQPGQSLTLIATANQGSEATYESGFVIDKFPISRPNLTFSTLTVSNMSPEDSSIYLCSVEKGWDTEAFFGQGTRLTVV.

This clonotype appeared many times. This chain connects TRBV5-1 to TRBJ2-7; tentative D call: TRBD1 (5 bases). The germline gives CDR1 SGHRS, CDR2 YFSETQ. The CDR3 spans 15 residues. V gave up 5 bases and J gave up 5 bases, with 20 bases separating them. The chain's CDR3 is CASSYRTPPNDEQYF. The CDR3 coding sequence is TGCGCCAGCAGTTACCGGACACCGCCGAATGACGAGCAGTACTTC.